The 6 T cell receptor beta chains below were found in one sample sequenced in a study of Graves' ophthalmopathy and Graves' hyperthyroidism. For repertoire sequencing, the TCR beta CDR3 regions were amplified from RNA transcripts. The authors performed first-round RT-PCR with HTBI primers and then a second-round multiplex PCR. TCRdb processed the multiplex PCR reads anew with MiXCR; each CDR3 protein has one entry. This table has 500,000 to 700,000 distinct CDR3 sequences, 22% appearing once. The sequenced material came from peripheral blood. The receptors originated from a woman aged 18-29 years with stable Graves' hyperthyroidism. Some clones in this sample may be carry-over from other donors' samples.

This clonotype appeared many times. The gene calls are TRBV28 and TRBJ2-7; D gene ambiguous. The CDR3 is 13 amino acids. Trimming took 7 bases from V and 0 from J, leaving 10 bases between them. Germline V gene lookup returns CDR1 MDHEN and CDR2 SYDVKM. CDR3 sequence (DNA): TGTGCCAGCACCTTGGTTAGCTCCTACGAGCAGTACTTC. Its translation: CASTLVSSYEQYF.

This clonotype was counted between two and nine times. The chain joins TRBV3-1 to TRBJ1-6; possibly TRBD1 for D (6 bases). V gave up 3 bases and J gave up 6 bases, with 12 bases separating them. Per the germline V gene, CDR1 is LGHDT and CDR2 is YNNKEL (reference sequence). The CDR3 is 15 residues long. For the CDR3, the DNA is TGTGCCAGCAGCCAGGACAGCGCTTTTAATTCACCCCTCCACTTT. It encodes CASSQDSAFNSPLHF. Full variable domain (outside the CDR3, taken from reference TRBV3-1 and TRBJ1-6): DTAVSQTPKYLVTQMGNDKSIKCEQNLGHDTMYWYKQDSKKFLKIMFSYNNKELIINETVPNRFSPKSPDKAHLNLHINSLELGDSAVYFCASSQDSAFNSPLHFGNGTRLTVT.

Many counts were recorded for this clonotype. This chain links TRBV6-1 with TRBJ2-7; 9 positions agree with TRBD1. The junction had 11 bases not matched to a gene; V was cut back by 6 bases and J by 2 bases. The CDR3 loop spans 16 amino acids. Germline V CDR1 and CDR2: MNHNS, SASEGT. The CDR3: CASSLDRDRVTYEQYF. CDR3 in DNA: TGTGCCAGCAGCCTCGACCGGGACAGGGTGACCTACGAGCAGTACTTC.

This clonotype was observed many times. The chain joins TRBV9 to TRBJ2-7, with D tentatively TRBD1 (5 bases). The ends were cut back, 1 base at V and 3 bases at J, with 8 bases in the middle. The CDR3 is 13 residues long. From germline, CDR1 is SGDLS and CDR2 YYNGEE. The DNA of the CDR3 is TGTGCCAGCAGCGTACAGGGCGGCTACGAGCAGTACTTC. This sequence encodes CASSVQGGYEQYF.

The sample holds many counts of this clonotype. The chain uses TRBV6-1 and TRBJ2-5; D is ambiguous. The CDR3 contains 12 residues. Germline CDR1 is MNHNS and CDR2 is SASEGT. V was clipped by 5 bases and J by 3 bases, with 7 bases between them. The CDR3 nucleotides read TGTGCCAGCAGTAGAGCCGAAGAGACCCAGTACTTC. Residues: CASSRAEETQYF.

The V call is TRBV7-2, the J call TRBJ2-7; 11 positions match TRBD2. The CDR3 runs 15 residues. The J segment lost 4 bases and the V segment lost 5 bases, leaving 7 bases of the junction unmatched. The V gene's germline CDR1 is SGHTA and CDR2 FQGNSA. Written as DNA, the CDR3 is TGTGCCAGCAGCGTAACTAGCGGGAGAGAATACGAGCAGTACTTC. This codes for CASSVTSGREYEQYF.